These T cell receptor beta chains were read from a single sample in a study of response to subunit inactivated influenza vaccine. TCRdb ran MiXCR on the RT-PCR reads and lists one entry per CDR3 protein. The sample contains more than 600,000 distinct CDR3 sequences, less than 20% of which appear only once. The sample in question was PBMCs from blood, obtained about 5 days after vaccination. The receptors come from a man aged 50 or older who received an inactivated influenza vaccine. CDR3s include the opening cysteine and the closing phenylalanine or tryptophan. Fields, in order: V gene, clone size, J gene, D gene, CDR3 protein, CDR3 DNA. D genes are given only for firm matches. Clone size is not always given. Where it is, it says once, few, many or a class for expanded clones.

V gene: TRBV4-3; clone size: NA; J gene: TRBJ2-5; D gene: TRBD2; CDR3 protein: CASSQDVLAGAQETQYF; CDR3 DNA: TGCGCCAGCAGCCAAGACGTCCTAGCGGGGGCCCAAGAGACCCAGTACTTC
V gene: TRBV6-1; clone size: few; J gene: TRBJ2-5; D gene: NA; CDR3 protein: CASSEIRLGETQYF; CDR3 DNA: TGTGCCAGCAGTGAAATACGACTAGGAGAGACCCAGTACTTC
V gene: TRBV6-2/TRBV6-3; clone size: NA; J gene: TRBJ2-7; D gene: TRBD1; CDR3 protein: CASSSERTGGYEQYF; CDR3 DNA: TGTGCCAGCAGTTCCGAGAGGACAGGGGGCTACGAGCAGTACTTC
V gene: TRBV10-2; clone size: NA; J gene: TRBJ1-5; D gene: NA; CDR3 protein: CASSVQGGNQPQHF; CDR3 DNA: TGCGCCAGCAGTGTCCAGGGCGGCAATCAGCCCCAGCATTTT
V gene: TRBV28; clone size: NA; J gene: TRBJ2-3; D gene: TRBD2; CDR3 protein: CASSLPLDWLAGETGTDTQYF; CDR3 DNA: TGTGCCAGCAGTTTACCCCTCGATTGGCTAGCGGGAGAAACCGGCACAGATACGCAGTATTTT
V gene: TRBV6-5; clone size: NA; J gene: TRBJ2-4; D gene: NA; CDR3 protein: CASSSSNVGNIQYF; CDR3 DNA: TGTGCCAGCAGTTCGAGTAACGTAGGAAACATTCAGTACTTC
V gene: TRBV20-1; clone size: NA; J gene: TRBJ1-5; D gene: TRBD1; CDR3 protein: CSARGSRGSSNQPQHF; CDR3 DNA: TGCAGTGCTAGAGGTTCCAGGGGGAGTAGCAATCAGCCCCAGCATTTT
V gene: TRBV25-1; clone size: NA; J gene: TRBJ2-6; D gene: NA; CDR3 protein: CDSGGISTGFSSGANVLTF; CDR3 DNA: TGTGACAGCGGAGGCATCTCCACAGGGTTCAGCTCTGGGGCCAACGTCCTGACTTTC
V gene: TRBV6-1; clone size: few; J gene: TRBJ2-5; D gene: TRBD1; CDR3 protein: CASSPVAGGAGETQYF; CDR3 DNA: TGTGCCAGCAGCCCCGTGGCAGGGGGCGCGGGGGAGACCCAGTACTTC
V gene: TRBV20-1; clone size: few; J gene: TRBJ2-1; D gene: NA; CDR3 protein: CSARDVGEQFF; CDR3 DNA: TGCAGTGCTAGAGACGTGGGTGAGCAGTTCTTC
V gene: TRBV10-3; clone size: few; J gene: TRBJ2-2; D gene: TRBD1; CDR3 protein: CAISLGGQGNTGELFF; CDR3 DNA: TGTGCCATCAGCCTGGGGGGACAGGGGAACACCGGGGAGCTGTTTTTT
V gene: TRBV27; clone size: few; J gene: TRBJ1-6; D gene: NA; CDR3 protein: CASSLSIRASPLHF; CDR3 DNA: TGTGCCAGCAGTTTATCAATCCGGGCTTCACCCCTCCACTTT
V gene: TRBV12-3/TRBV12-4; clone size: NA; J gene: TRBJ2-7; D gene: TRBD1; CDR3 protein: CASRSDRASFYEQYF; CDR3 DNA: TGTGCCAGCAGATCTGACAGGGCATCTTTCTACGAGCAGTACTTC
V gene: TRBV6-2/TRBV6-3; clone size: NA; J gene: TRBJ2-7; D gene: NA; CDR3 protein: CASSSDSWGVEQYF; CDR3 DNA: TGTGCCAGCAGCTCGGACAGTTGGGGTGTCGAGCAGTACTTC
V gene: TRBV7-9; clone size: few; J gene: TRBJ2-7; D gene: NA; CDR3 protein: CASSQPGSYEQYF; CDR3 DNA: TGTGCCAGCAGCCAACCCGGCTCCTACGAGCAGTACTTC
V gene: TRBV11-2; clone size: NA; J gene: TRBJ2-1; D gene: NA; CDR3 protein: CASSGGLDQFF; CDR3 DNA: TGTGCCAGCAGCGGGGGCCTTGATCAGTTCTTC
V gene: TRBV6-5; clone size: few; J gene: TRBJ1-1; D gene: NA; CDR3 protein: CASSYSLESVTEAFF; CDR3 DNA: TGTGCCAGCAGTTACTCACTGGAATCCGTCACTGAAGCTTTCTTT
V gene: TRBV12-3/TRBV12-4; clone size: few; J gene: TRBJ2-5; D gene: TRBD1; CDR3 protein: CASSEGTGGQETQYF; CDR3 DNA: TGTGCCAGCAGTGAAGGGACAGGGGGACAAGAGACCCAGTACTTC
V gene: TRBV7-9; clone size: NA; J gene: TRBJ2-1; D gene: NA; CDR3 protein: CASSSRRVSSYNEQFF; CDR3 DNA: TGTGCCAGCAGCTCCCGGCGGGTGAGCTCCTACAATGAGCAGTTCTTC
V gene: TRBV7-3; clone size: NA; J gene: TRBJ2-5; D gene: TRBD2; CDR3 protein: CASSPGLAGGLGETQYF; CDR3 DNA: TGTGCCAGCAGCCCGGGACTAGCGGGAGGCCTCGGGGAGACCCAGTACTTC
V gene: TRBV18; clone size: few; J gene: TRBJ2-1; D gene: NA; CDR3 protein: CASSSPLRVVNEQFF; CDR3 DNA: TGTGCCAGCTCATCTCCGTTGAGGGTGGTCAATGAGCAGTTCTTC
V gene: TRBV12-3/TRBV12-4; clone size: NA; J gene: TRBJ1-2; D gene: NA; CDR3 protein: CASREQGRSYGYTF; CDR3 DNA: TGTGCCAGCAGAGAACAGGGTAGAAGCTATGGCTACACCTTC
V gene: TRBV4-3; clone size: many; J gene: TRBJ2-7; D gene: TRBD2; CDR3 protein: CASSPGLSGGYEQYF; CDR3 DNA: TGCGCCAGCAGCCCTGGACTAAGCGGGGGCTACGAGCAGTACTTC
V gene: TRBV12-3/TRBV12-4; clone size: NA; J gene: TRBJ2-4; D gene: NA; CDR3 protein: CASSLDSYTDIQYF; CDR3 DNA: TGTGCCAGCAGTTTGGACAGCTACACGGACATTCAGTACTTC
V gene: TRBV7-2; clone size: NA; J gene: TRBJ1-6; D gene: NA; CDR3 protein: CASNRGYFNSPLHF; CDR3 DNA: TGTGCCAGCAATCGGGGTTACTTTAATTCACCCCTCCACTTT
V gene: TRBV7-9; clone size: few; J gene: TRBJ2-5; D gene: NA; CDR3 protein: CASSLVLGSIQETQYF; CDR3 DNA: TGTGCCAGCAGCTTAGTCCTGGGGTCTATCCAAGAGACCCAGTACTTC
V gene: TRBV2; clone size: once; J gene: TRBJ2-7; D gene: NA; CDR3 protein: CASRGPMGHEQYF; CDR3 DNA: TGTGCCAGCAGGGGACCGATGGGGCACGAGCAGTACTTC
V gene: TRBV7-9; clone size: NA; J gene: TRBJ2-1; D gene: NA; CDR3 protein: CASSLEGVPYNEQFF; CDR3 DNA: TGTGCCAGCAGCTTAGAGGGGGTCCCCTACAATGAGCAGTTCTTC
V gene: TRBV28; clone size: few; J gene: TRBJ2-3; D gene: TRBD1; CDR3 protein: CAIQDRGIDTQYF; CDR3 DNA: TGTGCCATCCAAGACAGGGGTATAGATACGCAGTATTTT
V gene: TRBV4-3; clone size: few; J gene: TRBJ1-3; D gene: NA; CDR3 protein: CASSQDLHRDSGNTIYF; CDR3 DNA: TGCGCCAGCAGCCAAGATCTCCACAGGGACTCTGGAAACACCATATATTTT
V gene: TRBV29-1; clone size: NA; J gene: TRBJ1-2; D gene: NA; CDR3 protein: CSVEERHLNYGYTF; CDR3 DNA: TGCAGCGTTGAAGAGAGACACCTTAACTATGGCTACACCTTC
V gene: TRBV5-1; clone size: NA; J gene: TRBJ1-5; D gene: NA; CDR3 protein: CVSSLGGNQPQHF; CDR3 DNA: TGCGTCAGCAGCCTCGGAGGCAATCAGCCCCAGCATTTT
V gene: TRBV12-3/TRBV12-4; clone size: many; J gene: TRBJ2-7; D gene: TRBD1; CDR3 protein: CASSFLDRPYEQYF; CDR3 DNA: TGTGCCAGCAGTTTCCTGGACAGGCCCTACGAGCAGTACTTC
V gene: TRBV20-1; clone size: NA; J gene: TRBJ2-3; D gene: NA; CDR3 protein: CSARSQQGSLADTQYF; CDR3 DNA: TGCAGTGCTAGATCCCAGCAGGGGAGTCTGGCAGATACGCAGTATTTT
V gene: TRBV20-1; clone size: few; J gene: TRBJ2-7; D gene: NA; CDR3 protein: CSGGGTPVNEQYF; CDR3 DNA: TGCAGTGGCGGCGGGACACCCGTCAACGAGCAGTACTTC
V gene: TRBV20-1; clone size: NA; J gene: TRBJ2-7; D gene: TRBD2; CDR3 protein: CSARDPSASGVYEQYF; CDR3 DNA: TGCAGTGCTAGAGATCCGAGTGCTAGCGGAGTATACGAGCAGTACTTC
V gene: TRBV7-9; clone size: NA; J gene: TRBJ2-3; D gene: NA; CDR3 protein: CASSSRRDTQYF; CDR3 DNA: TGTGCCAGCAGCTCGCGCAGGGATACGCAGTATTTT
V gene: TRBV4-1; clone size: NA; J gene: TRBJ2-5; D gene: TRBD1; CDR3 protein: CASSQERGRTGAQTQYF; CDR3 DNA: TGCGCCAGCAGCCAAGAACGGGGGCGGACAGGGGCGCAGACCCAGTACTTC
V gene: TRBV5-6; clone size: few; J gene: TRBJ2-7; D gene: TRBD2; CDR3 protein: CASSWLQRGTTYEQYF; CDR3 DNA: TGTGCCAGCAGCTGGCTTCAGCGGGGAACCACCTACGAGCAGTACTTC
V gene: TRBV7-2; clone size: NA; J gene: TRBJ1-2; D gene: NA; CDR3 protein: CASSLAHSRSDGYTF; CDR3 DNA: TGTGCCAGCAGCTTAGCCCACTCCAGGTCGGATGGCTACACCTTC
V gene: TRBV6-1; clone size: few; J gene: TRBJ2-1; D gene: NA; CDR3 protein: CASYRGPGSDEQFF; CDR3 DNA: TGTGCCAGCTACAGAGGGCCCGGAAGCGATGAGCAGTTCTTC
V gene: TRBV12-3/TRBV12-4; clone size: NA; J gene: TRBJ2-5; D gene: NA; CDR3 protein: CASSGREQTQYF; CDR3 DNA: TGTGCCAGCAGTGGTAGGGAACAGACCCAGTACTTC